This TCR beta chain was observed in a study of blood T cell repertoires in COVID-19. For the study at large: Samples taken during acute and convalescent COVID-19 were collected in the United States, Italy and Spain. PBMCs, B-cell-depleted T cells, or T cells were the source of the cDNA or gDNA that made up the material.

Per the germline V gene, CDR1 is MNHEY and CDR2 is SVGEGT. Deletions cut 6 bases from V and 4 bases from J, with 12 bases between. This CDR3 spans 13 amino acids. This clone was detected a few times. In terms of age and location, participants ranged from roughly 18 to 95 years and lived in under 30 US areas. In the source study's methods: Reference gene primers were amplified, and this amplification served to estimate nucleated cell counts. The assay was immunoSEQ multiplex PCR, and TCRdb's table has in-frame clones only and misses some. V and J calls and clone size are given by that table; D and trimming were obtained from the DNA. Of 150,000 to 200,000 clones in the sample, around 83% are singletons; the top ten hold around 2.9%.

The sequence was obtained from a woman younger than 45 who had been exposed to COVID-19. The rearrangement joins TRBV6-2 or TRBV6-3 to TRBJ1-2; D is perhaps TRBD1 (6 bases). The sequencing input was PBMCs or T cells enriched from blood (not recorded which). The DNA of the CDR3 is TGTGCCAGCAGCTATACAGGGAGCTATGGCTACACCTTC. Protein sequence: CASSYTGSYGYTF.